The rows below give T cell receptor beta chains drawn from one sample of a study of identifying expanded T cells in peripheral blood. The assay was immunoSEQ multiplex PCR, and TCRdb's table has in-frame clones only and misses some. This table has some 91,000 clones, approximately 89% appearing once. Sequencing was performed on blood. The receptors stem from a person aged 18 to 70 in good health. Each CDR3 is given without its conserved first and last residue.

v_call: TRBV15
cdr3_aa: ATSTREFYGYT

v_call: TRBV6-5
cdr3_aa: ASSTGSTNEKLF

v_call: TRBV27
cdr3_aa: ASRQTGSGNTIY

v_call: TRBV5-4
cdr3_aa: ASSLAGSLMNTEAF

v_call: TRBV7-3
cdr3_aa: ASSLKRDGYEQY

v_call: TRBV6-5
cdr3_aa: ASSYSRGVSEQY

v_call: TRBV28
cdr3_aa: ASRRQLFSYEQY

v_call: TRBV29-1
cdr3_aa: SVGNQGYGYT

v_call: TRBV28
cdr3_aa: ASTLYPGQAHSPLH

v_call: TRBV6-1
cdr3_aa: ASSEGTENQPQH

v_call: TRBV7-9
cdr3_aa: ASSFLQGHGELF

v_call: TRBV6-1
cdr3_aa: ASSEVLANTGELF

v_call: TRBV5-5
cdr3_aa: ASSLKSYYYEQY

v_call: TRBV15
cdr3_aa: ATSPTGGKAEAF

v_call: TRBV4-1
cdr3_aa: ASSQPTESTYEQY

v_call: TRBV6-4
cdr3_aa: ASSPRTGSVAQPQH

v_call: TRBV11-2
cdr3_aa: ASSLDLGIAQQY

v_call: TRBV6-5
cdr3_aa: ASRGLAGGKNEQF

v_call: TRBV19
cdr3_aa: ASSIGGTGTLNSPLH

v_call: TRBV7-7
cdr3_aa: ASSLGGGIAEKLF

v_call: TRBV7-2
cdr3_aa: ASSLHLRSGQGAQY

v_call: TRBV5-4
cdr3_aa: ASSLAGGPNNEQF

v_call: TRBV28
cdr3_aa: ASTREYEQY

v_call: TRBV29-1
cdr3_aa: SVVYWHSYEQY

v_call: TRBV14
cdr3_aa: ASSRGQGNEKLF

v_call: TRBV19
cdr3_aa: ASSMPFGWRDSTDTQY

v_call: TRBV5-1
cdr3_aa: ASSLGDSANYGYT

v_call: TRBV30
cdr3_aa: AWRTGSNYGYT

v_call: TRBV18
cdr3_aa: ASSLDTLEQY

v_call: TRBV20-1
cdr3_aa: SASMLETQY

v_call: TRBV6-5
cdr3_aa: AARGAGANVLT

v_call: TRBV7-9
cdr3_aa: ASSLSADSEKLF

v_call: TRBV27
cdr3_aa: ASSLVMGASGSYEQY

v_call: TRBV4-1
cdr3_aa: ASSQVRGGQETQY

v_call: TRBV7-9
cdr3_aa: ASSLAGMQETQY

v_call: TRBV4-1
cdr3_aa: ASSLFEDREAWESYEQY

v_call: TRBV5-1
cdr3_aa: ASSLGTGGFYEQY

v_call: TRBV6-1
cdr3_aa: ASTNGGSNQPQH

v_call: TRBV5-5
cdr3_aa: ASSSQSEQF

v_call: TRBV6-5
cdr3_aa: ASSYSDRGHRTQY

v_call: TRBV5-4
cdr3_aa: ASSAAHRTAREQETQY

v_call: TRBV7-6
cdr3_aa: ASSSGLVFNEQF

v_call: TRBV5-1
cdr3_aa: ASSLAGSNQPQH

v_call: TRBV11-3
cdr3_aa: ASSLDSQPLGEQF

v_call: TRBV10-3
cdr3_aa: AISEHRGNNQPQH